This TCR beta chain was profiled in a study of CD8+ T cells in alopecia areata. Study observations and caveats: Normal scalp showed lower clonality than lesional scalp, especially alopecia totalis/universalis. Tofacitinib significantly brought down scalp clonality and expanded CD8+ clones among top 100.

This sample's treatment: oral pan-JAK inhibitor, 5-10 mg twice daily. The J segment lost 9 bases and the V segment lost 10 bases, leaving 8 bases of the junction unmatched. Germline V gene data show CDR1 as MNHNY and CDR2 as SVGAGI (reference sequence). The CDR3 is 12 residues long. RNA was extracted and reverse transcribed into cDNA as the sequencing template. The protocol was immunoSEQ multiplex PCR, while the TCRdb copy is restricted to in-frame clones and leaves out a portion. The sample has about 210,000 clones, 43% seen once. Comment on this clone: Its antigen is undetermined.

V gene TRBV6-6 combines with J gene TRBJ2-7; 11 bases match TRBD1. This sample comprised CD4+ T cells sorted from blood, obtained at approximately week 37, from a patient treated with tofacitinib. The clonotype comes from a human donor with alopecia areata. The CDR3 coding sequence is TGTGCCACCTGGACGGGACAGGGGGGGCAGTACTTC. Protein sequence: CATWTGQGGQYF.